The present T cell receptor (beta chain) was sequenced within a study of blood T cells in healthy people across ages. Per sample, a minimum of 6 million PBMCs were isolated. Next came a second PCR, run for about 6 to 12 cycles, which used a sample-barcoded 5' primer along with a J-beta primer mix. Each CDR3 protein gets one entry after TCRdb re-called the 5' RACE reads with MiXCR. The sample shows roughly 1.5 million distinct CDR3 sequences, 40% to 45% of them seen only once. Study-wide results and limits: Reliance upon unsorted PBMCs precluded definitive naive versus antigen-experienced comparison. Getting older went along with TCR beta diversity per million T cells dropping roughly linearly.

In the case of this clonotype: Antigen unknown.

After removal of 8 bases from V and 5 bases from J, the junction contained 14 bases not matched to a gene. This CDR3 has 16 amino acids. This TCR was sampled from a woman younger than 30 in good health. The specimen was blood. The gene calls are TRBV12-3 or TRBV12-4 and TRBJ2-2; 7 bases agree with TRBD1. The CDR3 region has the DNA TGTGCCAGCTCTATGGCCGGCAGGGGGTATACCGGGGAGCTGTTTTTT. Its protein product is CASSMAGRGYTGELFF.